The 7 T cell receptor beta chains below come from one sample, sequenced in a study of T-cell reconstitution after alpha-beta-depleted transplantation in children. The TCRbeta library was prepared with unique molecular identifiers. TCRdb re-derived calls from the PCR reads in MiXCR, one entry per CDR3 protein. In the table there are under 250,000 distinct CDR3 sequences, roughly 18% of which are singletons. The material sequenced was PBMCs, mostly from graft donor cells, taken 360 days after TCRalphabeta/CD19-depleted stem cell transplant. These receptors came from a male patient between 2 and 15 years old who had a stem cell transplant for acute lymphoblastic leukemia, so the T cells may come from the graft donor.

The rearrangement uses TRBV12-3 or TRBV12-4 and TRBJ1-2; D is unclear. The V gene lost 2 bases and the J gene lost 3 bases, with 10 bases spanning the gap. The CDR3 is 14 amino acids. CDR3 DNA sequence: TGTGCCAGCAGTTTATCGGTAGGCCACTATGGCTACACCTTC. Its translation: CASSLSVGHYGYTF.

This clonotype has at least ten counts. The V and J genes are TRBV5-1 and TRBJ1-1, with a possible D match to TRBD1 (5 bases). Germline V gives CDR1 SGHRS, CDR2 YFSETQ. V lost 0 bases to trimming and J lost 4 bases, with 10 bases between them. The CDR3 loop spans 14 amino acids. CDR3 coding DNA: TGCGCCAGCAGCTTGGGTCAGGGTACCACTGAAGCTTTCTTT. This codes for CASSLGQGTTEAFF.

Worth noting for this clonotype: This may be a read error, as it is one base from a much larger clone. DNA for the CDR3: TGCAGTGCTGACCGCCCTCTTAGGAACGCAGATACGCAGTATTTT. Translating it yields CSADRPLRNADTQYF. The J gene is TRBJ2-3, the V gene TRBV20-1, with D uncertain. CDR1 is DFQATT and CDR2 is SNEGSKA in the germline V gene (reference sequence). The V end lost 5 bases, the J end lost 4 bases, and 19 bases lay between the germline ends. The CDR3 is 15 residues long.

At least ten counts were recorded for this clonotype. This rearrangement joins TRBV20-1 to TRBJ2-1; D ambiguous. The germline V and J ends were trimmed by 4 bases and 0 bases, with 19 bases remaining between them. Looked up from germline, CDR1 is DFQATT and CDR2 is SNEGSKA (reference sequence). The CDR3 totals 17 residues. The chain's CDR3 is CSAKRSSPLFSYNEQFF. The CDR3 DNA follows: TGCAGTGCTAAACGGTCTTCCCCGCTCTTCTCCTACAATGAGCAGTTCTTC.

Only a few counts were recorded for this clonotype. V is TRBV18 and J is TRBJ2-3; D remains unclear. The CDR3 extends over 12 amino acids. Germline CDR1 reads KGHSH; CDR2 reads LQKENI. Deletions cut 1 base from V and 6 bases from J, with 5 bases between. CDR3 sequence (DNA): TGTGCCAGCTCACCACTGGGGGATACGCAGTATTTT. It translates to CASSPLGDTQYF.

The CDR3 sequence: CASSPEPRAKNIQYF. CDR3 DNA sequence: TGCGCCAGCAGCCCCGAACCGCGGGCCAAAAACATTCAGTACTTC. This rearrangement joins TRBV5-1 to TRBJ2-4; D uncertain. The CDR3 is 15 amino acids. Germline lookup yields CDR1 SGHRS and CDR2 YFSETQ. V lost 4 bases and J lost 1, with 12 bases in between.

This clonotype was detected many times. This rearrangement joins TRBV5-1 to TRBJ2-3; 7 bases align to TRBD2. V trimming: 0 bases; J trimming: 4 bases; junction bases outside the gene matches: 8. The CDR3 runs 16 residues. CDR1 SGHRS and CDR2 YFSETQ come from the germline V gene. The CDR3: CASSLGPSGGADTQYF. CDR3 sequence (DNA): TGCGCCAGCAGCTTGGGGCCTAGCGGAGGGGCAGATACGCAGTATTTT.